The 2 T cell receptor beta chains listed next were all sequenced from one sample in a study of CD8 T cells in Susac syndrome. Reverse transcription of roughly 0.5 to 1 ug RNA was carried out with random hexamers. TCRdb analysed the immunoSEQ multiplex PCR reads with MiXCR anew, one entry per CDR3 protein. The sample contains around 170,000 distinct CDR3 sequences, about 95% of which appear only once. Source material: CD8+ T cells from PBMCs. Receptor source: a human donor with Susac syndrome.

In this sample, this clonotype turned up once. The rearrangement links TRBV13 to TRBJ2-2, with D perhaps matching TRBD2 (6 bases). The CDR3 runs 15 residues. Trimming cost V 2 bases and J 7 bases, with 14 bases left between them. CDR1 PRHDT and CDR2 FYEKMQ come from the germline V gene (reference sequence). The CDR3: CASSLRGLRDGELFF. DNA for the CDR3: TGTGCCAGCAGCTTACGGGGGTTGAGGGACGGGGAGCTGTTTTTT.

The chain couples TRBV5-6 to TRBJ2-1; 7 bases line up with TRBD2. The CDR3 is 13 residues long. V lost 3 bases to trimming and J lost 8 bases; unmatched junction nucleotides: 5. Germline CDR1 and CDR2: SGHDT and YYEEEE. CDR3 nucleotides: TGTGCCAGCAGCTGGAGCGGGAAATATGAGCAGTTCTTC. Protein sequence: CASSWSGKYEQFF.